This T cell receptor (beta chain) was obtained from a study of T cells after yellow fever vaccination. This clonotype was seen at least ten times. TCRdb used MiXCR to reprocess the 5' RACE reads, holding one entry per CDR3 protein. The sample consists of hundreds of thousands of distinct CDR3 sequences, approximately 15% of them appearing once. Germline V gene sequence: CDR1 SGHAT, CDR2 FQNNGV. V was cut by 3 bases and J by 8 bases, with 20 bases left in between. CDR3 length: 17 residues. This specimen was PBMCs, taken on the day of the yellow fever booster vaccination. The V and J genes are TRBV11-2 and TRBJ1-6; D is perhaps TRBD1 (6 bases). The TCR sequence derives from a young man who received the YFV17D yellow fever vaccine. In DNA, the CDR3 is TGTGCCAGCAGCTTTAGGATTGGTGGGGGCCTTTATTCACCCCTCCACTTT. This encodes CASSFRIGGGLYSPLHF.